Listed below are T cell receptor beta chains from one sample, sequenced in a study of cytomegalovirus exposure and HLA in healthy donors. TCRdb keeps only in-frame clones here, not all; method: immunoSEQ multiplex PCR. Of fewer than 150,000 clones listed, around 80% were seen once; the top ten hold over 0.2%. Sample: PBMCs. The source is a man aged 50-59 years in good health and CMV-seronegative. CDR3s include the opening cysteine and the closing phenylalanine or tryptophan. The order of the fields is V gene, D gene, J gene, clone size, CDR3 DNA, CDR3 protein. D genes are given only for firm matches. A clone size is listed for some rows: how often the clone was seen (once, few, many), or a class if it is expanded.

TRBV18,-,TRBJ2-7,-,TGTGCCAGCTCACCACCGGCCCAAAACTACGAGCAGTACTTC,CASSPPAQNYEQYF
TRBV6-5,-,TRBJ2-2,-,TGTGCCAGCAGTTCAATTGACAGATTGAACACCGGGGAGCTGTTTTTT,CASSSIDRLNTGELFF
TRBV11-2,TRBD2,TRBJ2-5,-,TGTGCCAGCAGCTTAAGGGCGGGGGAACAAGAGACCCAGTACTTC,CASSLRAGEQETQYF
TRBV10-3,-,TRBJ1-5,-,TGTGCCATCAGTAAAGGACAGCATAGCAATCAGCCCCAGCATTTT,CAISKGQHSNQPQHF
TRBV28,TRBD1,TRBJ1-5,few,TGTGCCAGCACCCGGGACAGGGGTGGGGCGCCCCAGCATTTT,CASTRDRGGAPQHF
TRBV5-1,TRBD1,TRBJ1-6,-,TGCGCCAGCAGCCCTGGGACAGCCGATAATTCACCCCTCCACTTT,CASSPGTADNSPLHF
TRBV18,-,TRBJ1-4,-,TGTGCCAGCTCCAGGGGAACTAATGAAAAACTGTTTTTT,CASSRGTNEKLFF
TRBV2,-,TRBJ1-2,-,TGTGCCAGCAGGGCGGGCGGGACTAACTATGGCTACACCTTC,CASRAGGTNYGYTF
TRBV19,TRBD2,TRBJ2-5,once,TGTGCCAGTAGTACCGGGACTAGCGGGAGTGGTTTGGAGACCCAGTACTTC,CASSTGTSGSGLETQYF
TRBV28,-,TRBJ2-2,-,TGTGCCAGCAGGTTTCAGGGAAACACCGGGGAGCTGTTTTTT,CASRFQGNTGELFF
TRBV9,-,TRBJ2-2,-,TGTGCCAGCAGCGGTCCGAGCGAGTATACCGGGGAGCTGTTTTTT,CASSGPSEYTGELFF
TRBV28,TRBD2,TRBJ2-7,-,TGTGCCACCCGTAGCGGGGGGGCCCACGAGCAGTACTTC,CATRSGGAHEQYF
TRBV4-3,-,TRBJ2-1,-,TGCGCCAGCAGCCCCGGAGGGGGCGGGTACAATGAGCAGTTCTTC,CASSPGGGGYNEQFF
TRBV29-1,TRBD1,TRBJ1-2,-,TGCAGCGTCCGGGGACAGCTCTGGACGGCTGGCTACACCTTC,CSVRGQLWTAGYTF
TRBV6-5,-,TRBJ2-7,-,TGTGCCAGCAGTTCCTTCGACAGGTTGGGCTCCTACGAGCAGTACTTC,CASSSFDRLGSYEQYF
TRBV9,-,TRBJ1-2,-,TGTGCCAGCAGCCCCAACCCCGGGTCTCTCCGGAGTGGCTACACCTTC,CASSPNPGSLRSGYTF
TRBV9,TRBD2,TRBJ2-5,-,TGTGCCAGCAGCCCCTCCACTAGCGGGGTGGAGACCCAGTACTTC,CASSPSTSGVETQYF
TRBV6-1,-,TRBJ2-3,-,TGTGCCAGCAGTGCTGGGAGTTTGGGGGATACGCAGTATTTT,CASSAGSLGDTQYF
TRBV7-2,-,TRBJ2-7,-,TGTGCCAGCAGCTTTTCTCAATCCGGTTACGAGCAGTACTTC,CASSFSQSGYEQYF
TRBV11-1,TRBD2,TRBJ2-1,once,TGTGCCAGCAGCTTAGCTGCTAGCGGGGGGGCTTCCTACAATGAGCAGTTCTTC,CASSLAASGGASYNEQFF
TRBV9,-,TRBJ1-5,-,TGTGCCAGCAGCGTAGATGTAAATCAGCCCCAGCATTTT,CASSVDVNQPQHF
TRBV7-2,TRBD2,TRBJ2-1,-,TGTGCCAGCAGCTTAGGCCTAGCGGGGAAAGGGTACAATGAGCAGTTCTTC,CASSLGLAGKGYNEQFF
TRBV9,-,TRBJ1-1,-,TGTGCCAGCAGCGAAGCCTCAGGGAGGAGCACTGAAGCTTTCTTT,CASSEASGRSTEAFF
TRBV30,TRBD1,TRBJ1-2,-,TGTGCCTGGAGTGTACCAGAGGGGGCGGACTATGGCTACACCTTC,CAWSVPEGADYGYTF
TRBV2,TRBD2,TRBJ2-5,-,TGTGCCAGCAGTGACGGGCCTCGGGAGGGAGAGACCCAGTACTTC,CASSDGPREGETQYF
TRBV28,-,TRBJ2-7,few,TGTGCCAGCAGTTACGGGGACATTAGCTCCTACGAGCAGTACTTC,CASSYGDISSYEQYF
TRBV7-3,TRBD1,TRBJ2-2,-,TGTGCCAGCAGCTTAGGAGACAGGGCCGGGGAGCTGTTTTTT,CASSLGDRAGELFF
TRBV9,TRBD1,TRBJ1-2,few,TGTGCCAGCAGCCCTGTGGGGACAGAGTTGGGCTACACCTTC,CASSPVGTELGYTF
TRBV12-5,-,TRBJ1-5,-,TGTGCTAGTGGTTTGGTCCTGGGGGCACGCGATCAGCCCCAGCATTTT,CASGLVLGARDQPQHF
TRBV5-1,TRBD1,TRBJ1-4,-,TGCGCCAGCAGCTTGGGCGGGACAGATGAAAAACTGTTTTTT,CASSLGGTDEKLFF
TRBV15,TRBD1,TRBJ2-7,few,TGTGCCACCAGCACAAGGCGCGGGACAGGATCCTACGAGCAGTACTTC,CATSTRRGTGSYEQYF
TRBV9,TRBD1,TRBJ1-2,once,TGTGCCAGCAGCGAGATTGGACAGGGGTCTTATCTCTATGGCTACACCTTC,CASSEIGQGSYLYGYTF
TRBV9,-,TRBJ2-1,once,TGTGCCAGCAGCGTAGGGAGCTCCTACAATGAGCAGTTCTTC,CASSVGSSYNEQFF
TRBV28,TRBD2,TRBJ2-7,-,TGTGCCAGCAGCCGTCCTTTGACTAGCGGGAGCCGTTGGCCCTACGAGCAGTACTTC,CASSRPLTSGSRWPYEQYF
TRBV5-5,TRBD1,TRBJ2-3,once,TGTGCCAGCAGCTTGCATGCATCAGGGGGCGGCACAGATACGCAGTATTTT,CASSLHASGGGTDTQYF
TRBV27,-,TRBJ2-3,-,TGTGCCAGCAGGGCAGGGGGGAGAAGAGAGTATTTT,CASRAGGRREYF
TRBV7-9,TRBD1,TRBJ2-5,-,TGTGCCAGCAGCTGGACAGGGTTAGAGACCCAGTACTTC,CASSWTGLETQYF
TRBV29-1,-,TRBJ1-1,-,TGCAGCGTTGGACTTGGACAGCTCAGAACTGAAGCTTTCTTT,CSVGLGQLRTEAFF
TRBV7-2,-,TRBJ2-2,-,TGTGCCAGCAGCTCGACATGGAACACCGGGGAGCTGTTTTTT,CASSSTWNTGELFF
TRBV29-1,-,TRBJ1-1,-,TGCAGCGTTGTCGGGGGGGGTGGTGAAGCTTTCTTT,CSVVGGGGEAFF
TRBV6-5,-,TRBJ1-2,-,TGTGCCAGCAGTTACTCGAGGTCAGTCGATGGCTACACCTTC,CASSYSRSVDGYTF
TRBV7-2,-,TRBJ1-2,few,TGTGCCAGCAGCTCCCCGGGAAGGGACTATGGCTACACCTTC,CASSSPGRDYGYTF
TRBV18,-,TRBJ2-2,-,TGTGCCAGCTCACCACTTTGGGGGGACACCGGGGAGCTGTTTTTT,CASSPLWGDTGELFF
TRBV4-3,TRBD2,TRBJ2-2,-,TGCGCCAGCAGCCGAAGACTAGCGGGGTCGAACACCGGGGAGCTGTTTTTT,CASSRRLAGSNTGELFF
TRBV7-2,-,TRBJ1-1,-,TGTGCCAGCAGCTTAGCATTCAATTCCGTGTCCCAGCACGCGGACACTGAAGCTTTCTTT,CASSLAFNSVSQHADTEAFF
TRBV30,TRBD1,TRBJ2-4,-,TGTGCCTGGAGCGCCGGGACAGGGGGTTCATACTTC,CAWSAGTGGSYF
TRBV10-3,-,TRBJ2-7,-,TGTGCCATCAGTGAGTTAATCGAGCAGTACTTC,CAISELIEQYF
TRBV7-7,-,TRBJ2-5,-,TGTGCTAGCAGTACCTATCCGGTCGGGCAAGAGACCCAGTACTTC,CASSTYPVGQETQYF